The 5 T cell receptor beta chains reported below all come from one sample, sequenced in a study of T cells after yellow fever vaccination. Each CDR3 protein gets one entry after TCRdb re-called the 5' RACE reads with MiXCR. Among approximately 22,000 distinct CDR3 sequences listed, less than 5.5% were seen once. The sample consisted of PBMCs, either bulk or a sorted T-cell subset (CD4+, CD8+, memory, or dextramer-sorted; not recorded which), taken roughly 46 days after the first yellow fever vaccination. These receptors were collected from a young man who received the YFV17D yellow fever vaccine.

This clonotype has at least ten counts. The chain combines TRBV4-3 with TRBJ2-4; D unclear. The CDR3 totals 13 residues. From germline, CDR1 is LGHNA and CDR2 YSLEER. V was shortened by 1 base and J by 5 bases, with 6 bases between the two germline ends. The CDR3 DNA reads TGCGCCAGCAGCCAAGGGCAGCAAAACATTCAGTACTTC. It is translated as CASSQGQQNIQYF.

This clonotype has a count of ten or more. V gene TRBV7-3 combines with J gene TRBJ2-1; tentatively, D is TRBD2 (6 bases). Germline CDR1 reads SGHTA; CDR2 reads FQGTGA. CDR3 length: 13 amino acids. The V end was cut by 4 bases, the J end by 6 bases, with 10 bases between. The CDR3 nucleotides read TGTGCCAGCAGCTGGGCTAGCGCCAATGAGCAGTTCTTC. This codes for CASSWASANEQFF.

This clonotype was counted ten times or more. A read error may produce the germline difference seen at one junction end. V gene TRBV7-8 combines with J gene TRBJ2-7, with no clear D. CDR1 is SGHVS, CDR2 FQNEAQ, per germline. The CDR3 has 13 amino acids. The CDR3 DNA is TGTGCCAGCAGCCCATACACCGTCGTAACACTCAGTTTC. Protein product: CASSPYTVVTLSF.

This clonotype was seen repeatedly, ten times or more. The chain has TRBV29-1 and TRBJ2-6; TRBD1 agrees at 7 bases. The CDR3 extends over 14 amino acids. Germline trimming cut 6 bases from V and 0 bases from J; bases unmatched to any gene: 2. Germline V gene sequence: CDR1 SQVTM, CDR2 ANQGSEA. DNA of the CDR3: TGCAGCGTACAGGGGAACTCTGGGGCCAACGTCCTGACTTTC. Translation gives CSVQGNSGANVLTF.

This chain uses TRBV28 with TRBJ2-3, with D maybe TRBD2 (6 bases). CDR1 and CDR2 (germline): MDHEN, SYDVKM. The V end was cut by 1 base, the J end by 2 bases, with 16 bases between. CDR3 length: 17 residues. CDR3 nucleotide sequence: TGTGCCAGCAGTTTATTAGCAGCGGGTCAGGCCACAGATACGCAGTATTTT. It is translated as CASSLLAAGQATDTQYF.